Given below is one T cell receptor (beta chain) in context. Its specific antigen is unknown. It has no much larger one-base neighbor in the sample; base qualities were not kept. The donors were included in the validation cohort of roughly 120 subjects, a group kept apart from the approximately 690-subject first cohort. Inclusive of the bounding cysteine and phenylalanine, the CDR3 is 15 residues long. The retained sequence is limited to the CDR3, 45 bases, with the frame set at the first base. V has 2 bases trimmed and J has 6 bases trimmed; junction bases matching no gene number 6. CDR1 SGHDT and CDR2 YYEEEE were looked up in the germline V gene. Preparation of the library involved the immunoSEQ multiplex PCR assay. Concerning the study's data processing: A statistical classification framework was built for diagnosing cytomegalovirus status from the catalog of TCR beta chain sequences. What TCRdb holds here is the immuneACCESS table cut down to in-frame rearrangements. Part of the clones is not present; checked against another copy, under half of the missing clones reflect an unresolved V gene, and the others are unexplained. V and J calls and clone size are as listed in that table; D and trimming were resolved from the DNA. This sample holds fewer than 350,000 clones; roughly 90% were observed only once. Clones ranked in the top ten supply about 0.85% of the sample.

This specimen belongs to a study of cytomegalovirus exposure and HLA in healthy donors (dated by TCRdb to about 2017). In terms of the full investigation: A later analysis indicated that the 110 or so validation repertoires were generated on the platform also employed for the 700 or so repertoires of the first cohort. The study aimed to test whether signatures of past pathogen exposure could be identified by cataloging public T cell receptors. To predict cytomegalovirus infection status, the study combined high-throughput TCR immunosequencing, statistical association of individual TCRs with disease status, and machine learning. Along with the approximately 620-subject first cohort, a separate validation cohort of around 110 different subjects was used. Findings and caveats that apply to the study as a whole: The authors suggested that the approach could potentially be generalized to other disease states and immunological phenotypes. Most TCR sequences were observed very rarely across donors, whereas some public TCRs were present in many individuals. The validation cohort had no HLA typing available for a later analysis, so co-occurrence within that cohort was assessed over all 130 or so repertoires. Of the cluster scores, 90% to 95% were above 0 in a later analysis, which found that TCRs clustered in the first cohort also tended to co-occur in the roughly 130 validation repertoires. Cytomegalovirus status was reported to be diagnosed by the classifier with high specificity and sensitivity in both the original and validation cohorts. In vitro tests confirmed that a few of the cytomegalovirus-associated TCR beta chains recognize cytomegalovirus antigens. The study listed 150 to 200 TCR beta chains as associated with cytomegalovirus.

The source is a woman aged 18-29 years in good health and CMV-seronegative. This sequence uses TRBV5-6 and TRBJ2-2, with 8 bases aligning to TRBD1. Sequenced sample: PBMCs. The CDR3: CASSFTTGVPGELFF. Here is the DNA: TGTGCCAGCAGCTTTACGACAGGGGTCCCCGGGGAGCTGTTTTTT.